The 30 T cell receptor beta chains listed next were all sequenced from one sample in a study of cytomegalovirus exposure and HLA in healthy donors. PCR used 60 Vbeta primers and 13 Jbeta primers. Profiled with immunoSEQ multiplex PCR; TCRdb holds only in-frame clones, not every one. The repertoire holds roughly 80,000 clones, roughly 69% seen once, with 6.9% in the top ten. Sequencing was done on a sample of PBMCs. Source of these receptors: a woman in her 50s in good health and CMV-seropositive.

CDR3: CASSLRLTQETQYF. The CDR3, as DNA: TGTGCCAGCAGCCTCAGACTCACGCAAGAGACCCAGTACTTC. This chain connects TRBV2 to TRBJ2-5; D is unclear. V was shortened by 6 bases and J by 2 bases, with 13 bases between the two germline ends. The CDR3 consists of 14 residues. The germline CDR1 and CDR2 sequences are SNHLY and FYNNEI.

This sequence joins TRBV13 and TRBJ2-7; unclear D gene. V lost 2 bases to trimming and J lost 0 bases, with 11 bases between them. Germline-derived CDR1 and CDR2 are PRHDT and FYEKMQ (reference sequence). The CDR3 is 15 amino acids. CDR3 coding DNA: TGTGCCAGCAGCTTATCCGAATTGAGCTCCTACGAGCAGTACTTC. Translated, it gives CASSLSELSSYEQYF.

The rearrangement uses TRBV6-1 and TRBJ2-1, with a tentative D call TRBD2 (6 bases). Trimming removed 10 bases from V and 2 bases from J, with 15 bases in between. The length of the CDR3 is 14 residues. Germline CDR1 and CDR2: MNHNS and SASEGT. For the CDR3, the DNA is TGTGCCACCGTTCGCGGGGTCGCCTACAATGAGCAGTTCTTC. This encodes CATVRGVAYNEQFF.

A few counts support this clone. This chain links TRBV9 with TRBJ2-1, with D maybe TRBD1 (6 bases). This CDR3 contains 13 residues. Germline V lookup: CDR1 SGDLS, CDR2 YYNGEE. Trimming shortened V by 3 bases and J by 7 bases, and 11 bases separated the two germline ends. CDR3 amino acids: CASSASGQNEQFF. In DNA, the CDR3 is TGTGCCAGCAGCGCCAGTGGACAGAATGAGCAGTTCTTC.

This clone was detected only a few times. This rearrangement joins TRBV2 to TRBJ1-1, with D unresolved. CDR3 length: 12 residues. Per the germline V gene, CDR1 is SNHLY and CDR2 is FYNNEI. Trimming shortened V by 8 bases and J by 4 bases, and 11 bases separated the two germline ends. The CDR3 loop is CASRALGTEAFF. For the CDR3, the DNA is TGTGCCAGCCGAGCGTTGGGCACTGAAGCTTTCTTT.

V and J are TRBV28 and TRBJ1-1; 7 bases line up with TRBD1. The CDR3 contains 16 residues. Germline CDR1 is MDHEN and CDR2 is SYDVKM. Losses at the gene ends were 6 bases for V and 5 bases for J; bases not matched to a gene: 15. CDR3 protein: CASSPGTVQVGTEAFF. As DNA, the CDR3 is TGTGCCAGCAGCCCTGGGACAGTCCAAGTAGGGACTGAAGCTTTCTTT.

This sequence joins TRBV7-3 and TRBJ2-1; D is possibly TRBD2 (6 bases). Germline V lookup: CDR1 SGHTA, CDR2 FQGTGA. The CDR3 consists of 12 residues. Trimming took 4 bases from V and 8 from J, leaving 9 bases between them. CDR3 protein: CASSSEGDEQFF. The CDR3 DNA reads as TGTGCCAGCAGCTCGGAGGGCGATGAGCAGTTCTTC.

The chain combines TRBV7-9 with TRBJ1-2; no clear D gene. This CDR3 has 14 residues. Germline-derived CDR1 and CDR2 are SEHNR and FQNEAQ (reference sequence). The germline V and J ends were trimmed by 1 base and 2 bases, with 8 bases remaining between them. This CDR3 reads CASSLGGGNYGYTF. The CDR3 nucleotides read TGTGCCAGCAGCTTAGGGGGAGGGAACTATGGCTACACCTTC. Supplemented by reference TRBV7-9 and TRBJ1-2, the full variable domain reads DTGVSQNPRHKITKRGQNVTFRCDPISEHNRLYWYRQTLGQGPEFLTYFQNEAQLEKSRLLSDRFSAERPKGSFSTLEIQRTEQGDSAMYLCASSLGGGNYGYTFGSGTRLTVV.

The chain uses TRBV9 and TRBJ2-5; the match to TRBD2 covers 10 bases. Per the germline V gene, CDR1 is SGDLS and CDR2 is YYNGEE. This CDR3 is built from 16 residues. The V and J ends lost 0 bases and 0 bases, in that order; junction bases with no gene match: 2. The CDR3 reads CASSVDSGGYQETQYF. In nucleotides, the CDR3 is TGTGCCAGCAGCGTAGATAGCGGGGGGTACCAAGAGACCCAGTACTTC.

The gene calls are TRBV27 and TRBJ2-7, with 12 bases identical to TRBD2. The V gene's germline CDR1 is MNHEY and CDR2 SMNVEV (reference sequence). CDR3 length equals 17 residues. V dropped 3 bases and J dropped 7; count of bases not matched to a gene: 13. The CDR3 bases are TGTGCCAGCAGTTTGGCGTCTAGCGGGGGGGTATTGGGGGAGCAGTACGTC. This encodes CASSLASSGGVLGEQYV.

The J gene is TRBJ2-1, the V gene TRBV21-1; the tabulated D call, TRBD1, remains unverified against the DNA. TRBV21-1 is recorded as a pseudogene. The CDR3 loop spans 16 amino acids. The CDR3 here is CASSKGTSHSYNEQFF. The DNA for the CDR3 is TGTGCCAGCAGCAAAGGAACATCCCACAGTTACAATGAGCAGTTCTTC.

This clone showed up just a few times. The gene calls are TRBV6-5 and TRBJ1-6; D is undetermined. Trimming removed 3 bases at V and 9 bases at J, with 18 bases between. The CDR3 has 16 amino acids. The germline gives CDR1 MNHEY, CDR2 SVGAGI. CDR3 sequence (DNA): TGTGCCAGCAGTTATGGGCACTCAACGGGAATTTCACCCCTCCACTTT. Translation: CASSYGHSTGISPLHF.

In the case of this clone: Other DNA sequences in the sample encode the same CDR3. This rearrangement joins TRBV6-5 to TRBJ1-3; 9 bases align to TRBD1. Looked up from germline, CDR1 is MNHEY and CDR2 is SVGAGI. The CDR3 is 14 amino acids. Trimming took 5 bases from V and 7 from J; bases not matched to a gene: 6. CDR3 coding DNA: TGTGCCAGCAGTCGTACAGGGGGCTGGAACACCATATATTTT. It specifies CASSRTGGWNTIYF.

The CDR3, as DNA: TGTGCCAGCAGCTTGTTTGGGGGAGGAGGCTACGAGCAGTACGTC. It yields the protein CASSLFGGGGYEQYV. This chain uses TRBV5-8 with TRBJ2-7, with a weak D call TRBD2 (6 bases). V was clipped by 1 base and J by 3 bases, with 14 bases between them. Germline V gives CDR1 SGHTS, CDR2 YDEGEE. The CDR3 is 15 amino acids.

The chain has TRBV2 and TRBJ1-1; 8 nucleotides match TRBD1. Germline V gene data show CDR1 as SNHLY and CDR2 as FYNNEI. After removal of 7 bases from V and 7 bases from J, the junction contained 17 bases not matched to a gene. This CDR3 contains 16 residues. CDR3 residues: CASIPAGGPKGGEAFF. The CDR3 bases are TGTGCCAGCATTCCGGCAGGGGGCCCAAAGGGTGGTGAAGCTTTCTTT.

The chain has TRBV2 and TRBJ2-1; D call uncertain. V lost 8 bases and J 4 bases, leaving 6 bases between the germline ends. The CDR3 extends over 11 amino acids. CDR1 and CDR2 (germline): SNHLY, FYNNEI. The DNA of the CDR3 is TGTGCCAGCGTCTTGTACAATGAGCAGTTCTTC. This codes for CASVLYNEQFF. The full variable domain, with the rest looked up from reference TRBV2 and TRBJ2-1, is EPEVTQTPSHQVTQMGQEVILRCVPISNHLYFYWYRQILGQKVEFLVSFYNNEISEKSEIFDDQFSVERPDGSNFTLKIRSTKLEDSAMYFCASVLYNEQFFGPGTRLTVL.

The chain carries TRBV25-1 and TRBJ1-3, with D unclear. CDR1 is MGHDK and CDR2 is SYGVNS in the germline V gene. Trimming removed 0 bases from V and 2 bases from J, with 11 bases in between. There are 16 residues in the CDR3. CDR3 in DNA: TGTGCCAGCAGTGAATATGACCGAGGGACTGGAAACACCATATATTTT. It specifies CASSEYDRGTGNTIYF.

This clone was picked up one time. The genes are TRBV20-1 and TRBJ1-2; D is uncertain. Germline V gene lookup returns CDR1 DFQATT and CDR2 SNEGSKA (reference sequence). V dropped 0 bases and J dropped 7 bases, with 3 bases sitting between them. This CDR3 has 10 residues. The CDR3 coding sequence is TGCAGTGCTAGAGACCTTGGCTACACCTTC. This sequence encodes CSARDLGYTF.

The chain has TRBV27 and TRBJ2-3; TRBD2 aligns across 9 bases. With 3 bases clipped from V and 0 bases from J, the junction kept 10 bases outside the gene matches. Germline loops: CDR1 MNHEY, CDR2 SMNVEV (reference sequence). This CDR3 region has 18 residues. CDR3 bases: TGTGCCAGCAGTTTCCTCTGGGTGAGCGGGGGGAGCACAGATACGCAGTATTTT. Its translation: CASSFLWVSGGSTDTQYF.

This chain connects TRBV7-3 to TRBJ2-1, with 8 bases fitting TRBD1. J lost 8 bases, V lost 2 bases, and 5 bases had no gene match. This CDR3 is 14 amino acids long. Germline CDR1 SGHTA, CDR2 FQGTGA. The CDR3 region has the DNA TGTGCCAGCAGCTTACAGGGGGCCGGAGATGAGCAGTTCTTC. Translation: CASSLQGAGDEQFF.

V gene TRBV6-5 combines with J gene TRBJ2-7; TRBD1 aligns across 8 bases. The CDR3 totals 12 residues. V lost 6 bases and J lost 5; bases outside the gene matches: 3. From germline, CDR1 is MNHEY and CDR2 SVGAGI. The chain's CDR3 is CASRDRVDEQYF. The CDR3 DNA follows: TGTGCCAGCAGGGACAGGGTGGACGAGCAGTACTTC.

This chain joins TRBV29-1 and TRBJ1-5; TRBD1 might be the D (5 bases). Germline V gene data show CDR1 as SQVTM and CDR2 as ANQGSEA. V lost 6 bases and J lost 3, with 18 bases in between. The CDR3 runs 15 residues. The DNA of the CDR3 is TGCAGCGTCGCCGAAGGTGCAGGGAACAATCAGCCCCAGCATTTT. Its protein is CSVAEGAGNNQPQHF.

Here the CDR3 reads CASSLRGQINTEAFF. CDR3 bases: TGTGCCAGCAGCTTAAGGGGACAGATTAACACTGAAGCTTTCTTT. V is TRBV7-9 and J is TRBJ1-1, with 7 bases identical to TRBD1. Germline CDR1 is SEHNR and CDR2 is FQNEAQ (reference sequence). The junction had 5 bases not matched to a gene; V was cut back by 2 bases and J by 2 bases. The CDR3 covers 15 residues.

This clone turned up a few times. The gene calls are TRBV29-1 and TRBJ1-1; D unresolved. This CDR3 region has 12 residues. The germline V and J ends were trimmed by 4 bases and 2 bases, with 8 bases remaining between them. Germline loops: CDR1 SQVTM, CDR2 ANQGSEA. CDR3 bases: TGCAGCGTTGTGGGAGGCAACACTGAAGCTTTCTTT. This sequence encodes CSVVGGNTEAFF.

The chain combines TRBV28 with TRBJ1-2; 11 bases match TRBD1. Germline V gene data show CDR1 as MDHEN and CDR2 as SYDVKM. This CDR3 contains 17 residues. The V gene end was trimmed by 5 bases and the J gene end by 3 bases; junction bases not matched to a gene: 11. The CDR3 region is CASSTIGTGGSDYGYTF. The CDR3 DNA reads TGTGCCAGCAGTACCATCGGGACAGGGGGATCGGACTATGGCTACACCTTC.

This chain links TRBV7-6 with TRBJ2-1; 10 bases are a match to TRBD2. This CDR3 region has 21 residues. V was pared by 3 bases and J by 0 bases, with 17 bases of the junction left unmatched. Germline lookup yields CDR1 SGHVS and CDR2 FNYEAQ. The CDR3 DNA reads TGTGCCAGCAGCTTGGTATGGGGAGCGGGGGGGCCAAACAGCTCCTACAATGAGCAGTTCTTC. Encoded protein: CASSLVWGAGGPNSSYNEQFF. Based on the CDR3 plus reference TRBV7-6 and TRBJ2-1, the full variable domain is GAGVSQSPRYKVTKRGQDVALRCDPISGHVSLYWYRQALGQGPEFLTYFNYEAQQDKSGLPNDRFSAERPEGSISTLTIQRTEQRDSAMYRCASSLVWGAGGPNSSYNEQFFGPGTRLTVL.

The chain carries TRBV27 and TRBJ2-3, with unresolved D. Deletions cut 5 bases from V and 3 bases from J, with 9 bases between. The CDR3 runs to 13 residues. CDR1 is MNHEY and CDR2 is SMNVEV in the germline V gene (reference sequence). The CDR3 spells CASSLYTTDTQYF. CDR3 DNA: TGTGCCAGCAGTCTTTACACGACAGATACGCAGTATTTT.

The CDR3 DNA follows: TGCGCCAGCAGTACAGGCGGGGGGGCCTTCGCAGATACGCAGTATTTT. Encoded protein: CASSTGGGAFADTQYF. This chain links TRBV5-1 with TRBJ2-3; TRBD2 matches 9 bases. The junction had 11 bases not matched to a gene; V was cut back by 5 bases and J by 4 bases. Germline values: CDR1 SGHRS, CDR2 YFSETQ. The CDR3 has 16 residues.

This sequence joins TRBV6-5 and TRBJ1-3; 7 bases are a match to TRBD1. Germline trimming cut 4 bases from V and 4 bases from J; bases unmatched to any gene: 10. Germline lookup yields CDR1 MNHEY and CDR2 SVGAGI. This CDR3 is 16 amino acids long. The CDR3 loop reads CASSFGRTGGGNTIYF. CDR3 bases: TGTGCCAGCAGTTTTGGTCGGACAGGTGGAGGAAACACCATATATTTT.

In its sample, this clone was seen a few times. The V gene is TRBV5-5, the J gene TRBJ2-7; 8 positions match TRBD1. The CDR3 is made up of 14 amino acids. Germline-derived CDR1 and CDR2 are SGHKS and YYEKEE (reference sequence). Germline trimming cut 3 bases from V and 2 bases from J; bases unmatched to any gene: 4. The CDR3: CASSSRQGPYEQYF. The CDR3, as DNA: TGTGCCAGCAGCTCTAGACAGGGGCCCTACGAGCAGTACTTC.